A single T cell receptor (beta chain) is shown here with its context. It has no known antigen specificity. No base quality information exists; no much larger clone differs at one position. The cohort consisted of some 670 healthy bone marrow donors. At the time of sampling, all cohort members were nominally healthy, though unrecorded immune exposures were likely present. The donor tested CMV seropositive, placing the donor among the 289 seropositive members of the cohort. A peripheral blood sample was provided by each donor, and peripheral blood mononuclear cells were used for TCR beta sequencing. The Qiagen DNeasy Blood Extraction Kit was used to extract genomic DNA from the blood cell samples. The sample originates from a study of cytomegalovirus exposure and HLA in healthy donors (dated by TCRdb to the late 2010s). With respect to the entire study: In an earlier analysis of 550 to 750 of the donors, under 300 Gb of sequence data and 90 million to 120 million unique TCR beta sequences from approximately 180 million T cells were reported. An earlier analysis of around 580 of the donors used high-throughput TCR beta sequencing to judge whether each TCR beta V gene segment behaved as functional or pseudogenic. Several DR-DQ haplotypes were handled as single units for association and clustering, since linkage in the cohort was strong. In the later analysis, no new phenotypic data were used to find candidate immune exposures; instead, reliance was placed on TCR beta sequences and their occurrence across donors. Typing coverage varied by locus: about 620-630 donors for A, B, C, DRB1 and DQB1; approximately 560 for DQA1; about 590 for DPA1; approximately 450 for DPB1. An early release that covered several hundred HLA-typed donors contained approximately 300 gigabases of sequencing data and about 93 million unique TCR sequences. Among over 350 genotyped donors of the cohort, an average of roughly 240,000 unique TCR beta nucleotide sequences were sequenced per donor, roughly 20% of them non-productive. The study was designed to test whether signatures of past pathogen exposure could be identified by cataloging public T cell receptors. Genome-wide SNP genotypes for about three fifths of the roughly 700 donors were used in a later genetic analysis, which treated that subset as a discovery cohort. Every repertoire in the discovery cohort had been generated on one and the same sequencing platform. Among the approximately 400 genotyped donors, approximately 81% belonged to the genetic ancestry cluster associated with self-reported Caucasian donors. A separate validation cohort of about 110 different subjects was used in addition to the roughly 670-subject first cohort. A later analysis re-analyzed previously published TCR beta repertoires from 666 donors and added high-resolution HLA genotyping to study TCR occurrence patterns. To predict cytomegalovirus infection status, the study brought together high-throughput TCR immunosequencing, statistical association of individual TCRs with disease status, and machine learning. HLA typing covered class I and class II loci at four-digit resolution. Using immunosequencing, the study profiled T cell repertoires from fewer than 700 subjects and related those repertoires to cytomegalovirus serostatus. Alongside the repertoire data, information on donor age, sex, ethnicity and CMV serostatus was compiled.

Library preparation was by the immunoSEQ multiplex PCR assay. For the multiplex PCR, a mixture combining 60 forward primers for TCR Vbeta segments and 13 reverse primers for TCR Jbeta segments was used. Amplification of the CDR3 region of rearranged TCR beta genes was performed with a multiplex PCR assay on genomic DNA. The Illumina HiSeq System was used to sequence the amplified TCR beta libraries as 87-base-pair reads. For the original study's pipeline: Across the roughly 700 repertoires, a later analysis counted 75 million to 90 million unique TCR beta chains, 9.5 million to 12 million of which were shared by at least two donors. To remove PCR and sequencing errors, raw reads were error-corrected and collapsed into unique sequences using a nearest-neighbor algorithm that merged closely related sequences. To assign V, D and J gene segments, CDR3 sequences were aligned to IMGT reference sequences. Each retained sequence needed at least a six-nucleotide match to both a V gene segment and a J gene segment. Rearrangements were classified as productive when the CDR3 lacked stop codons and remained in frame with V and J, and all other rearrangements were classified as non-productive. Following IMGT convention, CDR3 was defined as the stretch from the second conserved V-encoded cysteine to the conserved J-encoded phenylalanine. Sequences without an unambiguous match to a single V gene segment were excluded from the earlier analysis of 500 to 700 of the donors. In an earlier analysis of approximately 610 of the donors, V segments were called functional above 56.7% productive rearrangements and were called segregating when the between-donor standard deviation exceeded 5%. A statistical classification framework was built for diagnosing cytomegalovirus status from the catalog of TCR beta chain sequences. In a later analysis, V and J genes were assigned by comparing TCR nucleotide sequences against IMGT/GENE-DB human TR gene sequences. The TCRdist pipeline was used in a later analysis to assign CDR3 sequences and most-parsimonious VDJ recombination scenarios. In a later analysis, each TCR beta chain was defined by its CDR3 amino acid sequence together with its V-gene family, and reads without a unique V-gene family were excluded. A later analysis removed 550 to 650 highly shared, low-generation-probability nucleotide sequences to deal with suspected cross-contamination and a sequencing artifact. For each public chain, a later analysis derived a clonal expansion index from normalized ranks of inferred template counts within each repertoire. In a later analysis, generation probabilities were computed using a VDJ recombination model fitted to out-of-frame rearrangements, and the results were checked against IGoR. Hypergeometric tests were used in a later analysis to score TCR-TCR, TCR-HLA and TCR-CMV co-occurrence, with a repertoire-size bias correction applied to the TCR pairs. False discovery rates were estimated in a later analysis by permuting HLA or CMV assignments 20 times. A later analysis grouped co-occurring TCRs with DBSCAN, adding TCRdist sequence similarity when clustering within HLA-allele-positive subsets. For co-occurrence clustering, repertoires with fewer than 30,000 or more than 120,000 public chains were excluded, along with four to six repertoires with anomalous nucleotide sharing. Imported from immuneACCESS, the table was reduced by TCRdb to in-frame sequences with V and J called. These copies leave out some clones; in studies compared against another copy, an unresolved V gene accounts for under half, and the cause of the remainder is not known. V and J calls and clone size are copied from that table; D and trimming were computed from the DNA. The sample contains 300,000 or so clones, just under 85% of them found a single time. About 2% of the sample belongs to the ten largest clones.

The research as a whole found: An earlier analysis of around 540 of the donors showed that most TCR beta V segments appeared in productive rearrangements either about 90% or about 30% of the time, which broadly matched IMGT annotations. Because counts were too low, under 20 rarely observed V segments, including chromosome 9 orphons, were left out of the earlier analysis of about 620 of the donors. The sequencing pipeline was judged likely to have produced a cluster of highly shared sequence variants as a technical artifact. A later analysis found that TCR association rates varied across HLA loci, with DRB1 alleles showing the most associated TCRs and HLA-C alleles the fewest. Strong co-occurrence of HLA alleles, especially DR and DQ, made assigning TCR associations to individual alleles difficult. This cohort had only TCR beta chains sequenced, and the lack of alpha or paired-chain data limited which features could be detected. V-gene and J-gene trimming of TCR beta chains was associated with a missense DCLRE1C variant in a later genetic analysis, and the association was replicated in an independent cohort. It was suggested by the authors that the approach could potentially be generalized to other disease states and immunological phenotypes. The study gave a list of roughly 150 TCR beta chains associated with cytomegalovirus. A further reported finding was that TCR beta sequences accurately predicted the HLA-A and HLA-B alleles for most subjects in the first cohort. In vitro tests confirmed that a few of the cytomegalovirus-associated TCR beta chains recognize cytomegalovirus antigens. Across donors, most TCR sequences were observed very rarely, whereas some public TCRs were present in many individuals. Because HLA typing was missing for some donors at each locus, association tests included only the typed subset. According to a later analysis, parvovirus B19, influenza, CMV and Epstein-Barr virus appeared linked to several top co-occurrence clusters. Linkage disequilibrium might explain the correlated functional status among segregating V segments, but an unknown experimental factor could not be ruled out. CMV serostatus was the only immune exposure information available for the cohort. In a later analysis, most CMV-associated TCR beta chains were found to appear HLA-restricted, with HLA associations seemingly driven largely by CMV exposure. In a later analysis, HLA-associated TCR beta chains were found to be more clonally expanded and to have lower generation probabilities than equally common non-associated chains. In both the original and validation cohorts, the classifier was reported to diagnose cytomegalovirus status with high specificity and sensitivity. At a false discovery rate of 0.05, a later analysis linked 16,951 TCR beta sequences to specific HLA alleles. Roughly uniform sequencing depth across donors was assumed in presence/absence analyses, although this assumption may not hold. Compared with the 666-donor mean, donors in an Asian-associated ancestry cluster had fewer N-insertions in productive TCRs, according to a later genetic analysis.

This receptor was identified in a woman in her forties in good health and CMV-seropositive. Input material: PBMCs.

The DNA reads TGTGCCAGCAGTTTAAATACAGGCGGACAGCCCCAGCATTTT. Translated, it reads CASSLNTGGQPQHF. The V and J genes are TRBV27 and TRBJ1-5; TRBD1 is a weak D gene call, 5 bases matching. CDR1 and CDR2 were assigned from the germline V gene (reference sequence) as MNHEY and SMNVEV. The CDR3 spans 14 residues, from the cysteine through the phenylalanine. CDR3 DNA is the only sequence kept; it has 42 bases, read in frame from the first base. V loses 2 bases of germline sequence and J loses 7 bases, and the interval between the two ends is 12 bases.